These 17 T cell receptor beta chains share one sample of origin, sequenced in a study of control samples from healthy donors and cancer patients. Measured with immunoSEQ multiplex PCR; TCRdb has only the in-frame clones, and not every one. The profile shows more than 110,000 clones, roughly 92% of them singletons. The sequenced sample consisted of blood. The receptors stem from a man aged 25 to 45 in good health.

V is TRBV11-3 and J is TRBJ1-6; 7 bases map to TRBD1. The V gene end was trimmed by 2 bases and the J gene end by 10 bases; junction bases not matched to a gene: 5. The CDR3 extends over 14 amino acids. Germline lookup yields CDR1 SGHNT and CDR2 YENEEA. This CDR3 is CASSLWTGESPLHF. CDR3 bases: TGTGCCAGCAGCTTATGGACAGGAGAGTCACCCCTCCACTTT.

The chain uses TRBV24-1 and TRBJ2-5; 8 bases match TRBD2. The CDR3 extends over 15 amino acids. The germline V gene has CDR1 KGHDR and CDR2 SFDVKD. V lost 4 bases and J lost 4; bases outside the gene matches: 7. The CDR3 here is CATSEPRGALETQYF. DNA of the CDR3: TGTGCCACCAGTGAGCCGCGGGGGGCATTAGAGACCCAGTACTTC.

This clone was recorded once. The V and J genes are TRBV10-1 and TRBJ2-7, with 8 nucleotides matching TRBD1. Trimming took 8 bases from V and 1 from J; bases not matched to a gene: 4. CDR3 length: 13 amino acids. Germline values: CDR1 WNHNN, CDR2 SYGVQD (reference sequence). The CDR3 loop is CASLNRGSYEQYF. Here the CDR3 DNA reads TGCGCCAGCCTCAACAGGGGGTCCTACGAGCAGTACTTC.

J is TRBJ2-5 and V is TRBV20-1, with 7 nucleotides matching TRBD2. Germline V gene lookup returns CDR1 DFQATT and CDR2 SNEGSKA (reference sequence). The junction had 6 bases not matched to a gene; V was cut back by 3 bases and J by 2 bases. The CDR3 loop spans 14 amino acids. The CDR3 sequence is CSASASGIQETQYF. The CDR3 region has the DNA TGCAGTGCTAGTGCTAGCGGCATACAAGAGACCCAGTACTTC.

The chain combines TRBV12-3 or TRBV12-4 with TRBJ2-2, with D tentatively TRBD2 (5 bases). V lost 6 bases to trimming and J lost 5 bases, with 10 bases between them. The CDR3 extends over 13 amino acids. The CDR3 coding sequence is TGTGCCAGCAGCGATGGAGGAACCGGGGAGCTGTTTTTT. Amino acids: CASSDGGTGELFF.

This clone was seen more than once but under ten times. This sequence joins TRBV6-5 and TRBJ2-5; possible D gene TRBD1, 7 bases. The CDR3 is made up of 14 amino acids. Trimming removed 6 bases from V and 5 bases from J, with 16 bases in between. Germline assignment: CDR1 MNHEY and CDR2 SVGAGI. The CDR3 spells CASSTGAGGETQYF. The CDR3, as DNA: TGTGCCAGCAGCACGGGGGCAGGGGGGGAGACCCAGTACTTC.

The rearrangement links TRBV7-9 to TRBJ1-6, with D perhaps TRBD1 (5 bases). CDR1 is SEHNR and CDR2 is FQNEAQ in the germline V gene (reference sequence). CDR3 length: 13 amino acids. Between the trimmed V and J ends, which lost 0 bases and 9 bases, there was a span of 6 bases. This chain's CDR3 is CASSLARGSPLHF. In DNA form, the CDR3 reads TGTGCCAGCAGCTTAGCGAGGGGTTCACCCCTCCACTTT.

The chain recombines TRBV7-9 with TRBJ2-2; D gene uncertain. Germline loops: CDR1 SEHNR, CDR2 FQNEAQ (reference sequence). Trimming cost V 1 base and J 9 bases, with 3 bases left between them. The CDR3 has 11 residues. Here the CDR3 DNA reads TGTGCCAGCAGCTTAGGCTGGGAGCTGTTTTTT. Amino acid sequence: CASSLGWELFF.

This sequence joins TRBV30 and TRBJ1-2, with a tentative D call TRBD1 (5 bases). Germline V gene sequence: CDR1 GTSNPN, CDR2 SVGIG (reference sequence). This CDR3 has 10 amino acids. The CDR3 DNA sequence: TGTGCTTGGGACAACTATGGCTACACCTTC. It is translated as CAWDNYGYTF.

Only one count was recorded for this clone. J is TRBJ2-1 and V is TRBV12-3 or TRBV12-4, with D unclear. CDR3 length: 13 amino acids. The ends were cut back, 7 bases at V and 3 bases at J, with 10 bases in the middle. CDR3 sequence (DNA): TGTGCCAGCACCATGGACCACTACAATGAGCAGTTCTTC. Residues: CASTMDHYNEQFF.

This clone turned up a few times. Other DNA sequences in this specimen translate into the identical CDR3. The rearrangement links TRBV30 to TRBJ2-7; TRBD2 aligns across 8 bases. Germline CDR1 GTSNPN, CDR2 SVGIG (reference sequence). This CDR3 is built from 13 residues. The V gene end was trimmed by 5 bases and the J gene end by 4 bases; junction bases not matched to a gene: 7. CDR3 DNA sequence: TGTGCCTGGGGCAGCGGGAGTAATTACGAGCAGTACTTC. Translation gives CAWGSGSNYEQYF.

The rearrangement joins TRBV4-3 to TRBJ1-5; D possibly corresponds to TRBD1 (6 bases). Deletions cut 4 bases from V and 6 bases from J, with 10 bases between. This CDR3 is built from 13 residues. The germline CDR1 and CDR2 sequences are LGHNA and YSLEER. The CDR3 region has the DNA TGCGCCAGCAGCCCGGAGGGGGGTCAGCCCCAGCATTTT. This translates into CASSPEGGQPQHF.

The chain joins TRBV19 to TRBJ1-3, with TRBD1 as a possible D gene (6 bases). Germline lookup yields CDR1 LNHDA and CDR2 SQIVND (reference sequence). The CDR3 is 14 residues long. The V end was cut by 10 bases, the J end by 2 bases, with 15 bases between. CDR3 region: CATKLGTTGNTIYF. Written as DNA, the CDR3 is TGTGCCACAAAACTGGGGACAACTGGAAACACCATATATTTT.

This chain uses TRBV5-1 with TRBJ2-7, with 10 bases that match TRBD1. The ends lost 4 bases at V and 5 bases at J; junction bases unmatched: 3. The CDR3 has 13 residues. Germline values: CDR1 SGHRS, CDR2 YFSETQ. DNA of the CDR3: TGCGCCAGCAGCCCGGACAGGGGGGACGAGCAGTACTTC. Its protein is CASSPDRGDEQYF.

The genes are TRBV7-9 and TRBJ1-2; 7 nucleotides align to TRBD1. CDR3 length: 16 amino acids. CDR1 and CDR2 from the germline V gene are SEHNR and FQNEAQ (reference sequence). V gave up 6 bases and J gave up 6 bases; unmatched junction bases: 16. The CDR3: CASSPKADRENDGYTF. CDR3 nucleotides: TGTGCCAGCAGTCCCAAAGCCGACAGGGAGAACGATGGCTACACCTTC.

The chain employs TRBV25-1 and TRBJ1-2; 9 bases align to TRBD1. CDR1 is MGHDK, CDR2 SYGVNS, per germline. This CDR3 has 15 amino acids. V trimming: 2 bases; J trimming: 7 bases; junction bases outside the gene matches: 8. This CDR3 is CASSERTGGTAGYTF. CDR3 DNA: TGTGCCAGCAGTGAACGAACAGGGGGCACGGCTGGCTACACCTTC.

This clone was detected a few times. The chain combines TRBV4-1 with TRBJ2-5, with unresolved D. With 0 bases removed from V and 5 bases from J, the gap between germline ends came to 4 bases. Germline lookup yields CDR1 MGHRA and CDR2 YSYEKL. CDR3 length equals 12 residues. CDR3 loop: CASSQDRETQYF. For the CDR3, the DNA is TGCGCCAGCAGCCAAGATCGGGAGACCCAGTACTTC.